This T cell receptor (beta chain) was identified in a study of blood T cell repertoires in COVID-19. Study-level background: COVID-19 samples collected from the United States, Italy and Spain covered acute and convalescent phases. PBMCs, B-cell-depleted T cells, or T cells were the source of the cDNA or gDNA that made up the material.

As originally analysed: Reference gene primer amplification gave estimated nucleated cell counts. Here immunoSEQ multiplex PCR was the method, and the copy in TCRdb shows in-frame clones only, minus some. The V and J calls and the clone size are those of that table, but D and trimming were determined from the DNA. Counted here are a few hundred thousand clones, roughly 84% occurring once; the ten biggest clones make up approximately 7.4%. CDR1 SGHDT and CDR2 YYEEEE come from the germline V gene. This CDR3 spans 17 amino acids. The V end lost 1 base, the J end lost 5 bases, and 21 bases lay between the germline ends.

V is TRBV5-6 and J is TRBJ1-2, with D maybe TRBD1 (5 bases). This clonotype was obtained from a woman in her 50s with acute or convalescent COVID-19. Sequencing was carried out using peripheral blood. The chain's CDR3 is CASSLNLPSPQDYGYTF. CDR3 in DNA: TGTGCCAGCAGCTTGAATTTGCCCAGTCCACAGGATTATGGCTACACCTTC.